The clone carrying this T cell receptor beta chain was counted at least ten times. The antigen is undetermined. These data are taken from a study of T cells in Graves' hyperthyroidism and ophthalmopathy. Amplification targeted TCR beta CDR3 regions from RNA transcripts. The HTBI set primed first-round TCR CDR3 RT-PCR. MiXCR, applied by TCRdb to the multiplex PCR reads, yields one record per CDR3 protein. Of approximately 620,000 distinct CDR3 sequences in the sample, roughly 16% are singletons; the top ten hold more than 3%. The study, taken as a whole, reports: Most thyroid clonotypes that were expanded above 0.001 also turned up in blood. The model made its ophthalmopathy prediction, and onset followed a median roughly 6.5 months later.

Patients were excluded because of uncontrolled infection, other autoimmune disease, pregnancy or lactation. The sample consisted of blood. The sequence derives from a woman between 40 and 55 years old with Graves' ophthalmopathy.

CDR3 region: CASSYSRRTQNTEAFF. CDR3 DNA: TGTGCCAGCAGTTACTCGAGGCGGACACAGAACACTGAAGCTTTCTTT. The rearrangement joins TRBV6-6 to TRBJ1-1, with D possibly matching TRBD1 (5 bases). The germline CDR1 and CDR2 sequences are MNHNY and SVGAGI (reference sequence). Between the trimmed V and J ends, which lost 0 bases and 1 base, there was a span of 12 bases. The CDR3 is made up of 16 amino acids.